One T cell receptor beta chain is described in this entry. Its antigen is unknown. With 60 Vbeta and 13 Jbeta primers, the PCR was carried out. This table comes from immunoSEQ multiplex PCR, and its TCRdb copy is limited to in-frame clones, with some not included. The sample includes around 200,000 clones, 60% to 80% seen only once; the top ten take over 2.5%. Germline V CDR1 and CDR2: MNHEY, SVGAGI. V lost 5 bases and J lost 4; bases outside the gene matches: 2. The CDR3 consists of 12 residues. This sample was included in a study of cytomegalovirus exposure and HLA in healthy donors. Study-level points and caveats: In most subjects, TCR beta sequences reportedly gave accurate predictions of HLA-A and HLA-B alleles. A later look showed TCR association rates differing by HLA locus, highest for DRB1 and lowest for HLA-C. Immune exposure was documented only through CMV serostatus.

The sequence derives from a female donor in good health and CMV-seronegative. The V and J genes are TRBV6-5 and TRBJ2-7; 7 bases match TRBD1. Sequencing was carried out using PBMCs. The DNA for the CDR3 is TGTGCCAGCAGTACAGGGGAATACGAGCAGTACTTC. It specifies CASSTGEYEQYF.